This TCR beta chain was obtained from a study of blood T cell repertoires in COVID-19. Whole-study context: Material from acute and convalescent COVID-19 was sourced from the United States, Italy and Spain. Nucleic acid was either cDNA or gDNA, and it came from T cells, B-cell-depleted T cells, or PBMCs.

In the source study's methods: Reference gene primer amplification yielded estimated nucleated cell counts. Measured with immunoSEQ multiplex PCR; TCRdb has only the in-frame clones, and not every one. D and trimming come from the DNA, and the V and J calls and clone size come from that table. This sample yields more than 150,000 clones, of which roughly nine tenths are seen a single time; about a fifth belongs to the top ten. Germline CDR1 is SQVTM and CDR2 is ANQGSEA. With V trimmed by 4 bases and J by 0 bases, 2 bases remained unmatched. The CDR3 sequence is 13 residues long. This rearrangement joins TRBV29-1 to TRBJ1-2, with TRBD1 matching over 7 bases. Material for sequencing was peripheral blood. The source of this sequence is a man aged 65 to 79 with active or convalescent COVID-19. The CDR3 spells CSVAGGANYGYTF. DNA of the CDR3: TGCAGCGTTGCAGGGGGAGCTAACTATGGCTACACCTTC.